The subject of this entry is one TCR beta chain. This entry is derived from a study of blood T cell repertoires in COVID-19. TCRdb keeps only in-frame clones here, not all; method: immunoSEQ multiplex PCR. The sample has about 180,000 clones, 70% to 80% seen once. The CDR3 is 16 amino acids. Germline V gene data show CDR1 as MNHEY and CDR2 as SVGAGI. With 2 bases clipped from V and 0 bases from J, the junction kept 3 bases outside the gene matches. This TCR was sampled from a woman in her forties or fifties who had recovered from COVID-19. J is TRBJ1-3 and V is TRBV6-5; 8 nucleotides agree with TRBD1. The specimen was PBMCs or T cells enriched from blood (not recorded which). Here the CDR3 reads CASSYQGANSGNTIYF. CDR3 in DNA: TGTGCCAGCAGTTACCAGGGGGCCAACTCTGGAAACACCATATATTTT.